This T cell receptor beta chain derives from a study of CD8+CD57+ T cells in acquired aplastic anemia. Study information: Sorted CD4+ plus CD8+ cells gave DNA averaging about 3.2 ug. Notes on the study in general: The CD8+ Simpson's diversity of patients and controls was not significantly different. Patients and controls were found to share more than 25 CD8+ CDR3 sequences.

Genomic DNA was employed as the template in profiling TCR beta VDJ and CDR3. TCRdb re-called the reads with MiXCR, one entry per CDR3 protein. The table lists around 250,000 distinct CDR3 sequences, about 56% of them singletons. The table lists this clonotype with a few counts. Its specificity is unknown. The receptor comes from a human donor with severe aplastic anemia or a healthy control (not recorded which). Input material: sorted CD4+, CD8+, or CD8+CD57+ T cells (not recorded which) from PBMCs.

CDR3 residues: CASSLVGTGVYEQYF. In nucleotides, the CDR3 is TGTGCCAGCAGTTTGGTCGGGACAGGGGTCTACGAGCAGTACTTC. The rearrangement joins TRBV12-3 or TRBV12-4 to TRBJ2-7; 10 positions agree with TRBD1. Unmatched junction bases numbered 5, after V lost 3 bases and J lost 3 bases. The CDR3 is 15 amino acids.